The clone carrying this TCR beta chain was counted once. The data were taken from a study of blood T cell repertoires in COVID-19. Study overall: Donors in the United States, Italy and Spain gave samples during acute or convalescent COVID-19.

This CDR3 is built from 13 residues. V lost 5 bases to trimming and J lost 9 bases, with 14 bases between them. Germline assignment: CDR1 SGHVS and CDR2 FNYEAQ. In the study's own analysis: Nucleated cell counts were estimated from reference gene primer amplification. The protocol was immunoSEQ multiplex PCR, while the TCRdb copy is restricted to in-frame clones and leaves out a portion. V, J and clone size derive from that table, while D and trimming were established from the DNA sequence. The table records some 180,000 clones, around 81% of them present only once. This TCR was sampled from an elderly woman with COVID-19, enrolled during active disease. The sequencing input was peripheral blood. This chain connects TRBV7-6 to TRBJ1-3; D gene uncertain. The CDR3 loop reads CASSPNLGGTIYF. Here the CDR3 DNA reads TGTGCCAGCAGCCCTAATTTGGGAGGCACCATATATTTT.